This TCR beta chain stems from a study of sequential checkpoint blockade in melanoma. About the study: About two dozen patients had tumor biopsies before treatment and at week 13. Overall study findings and caveats: Rising tumor T-cell fraction and clonality meant about 30 times likelier benefit. PD-L1 staining and CD8+ counts, not mutational load, tracked tumor T-cell clonality.

This table comes from immunoSEQ multiplex PCR, and its TCRdb copy is limited to in-frame clones, with some not included. Of about 22,000 clones detected, around 27% appear once; the ten largest clones hold roughly 6.7%. In the case of this clone: Its antigen remains unidentified.

Germline V CDR1 and CDR2: SGHRS, YFSETQ. J was trimmed by 4 bases and V by 0 bases; bases with no gene match: 9. The CDR3 runs to 18 residues. The treatment here: randomized to nivolumab then ipilimumab (arm A) or the reverse (arm B). DNA-damaging chemotherapy had not been given to any patient beforehand. The receptor's source is a human donor with melanoma. This chain joins TRBV5-1 and TRBJ2-6; 8 bases line up with TRBD2. This specimen was tumor tissue (inferred from file names), taken from a patient given nivolumab and ipilimumab in sequence. The CDR3: CASSLAQGLASGANVLTF. The CDR3 region has the DNA TGCGCCAGCAGCTTGGCCCAAGGACTAGCCTCAGGGGCCAACGTCCTGACTTTC.